The present entry profiles one T cell receptor beta chain with its context. Produced via immunoSEQ multiplex PCR; TCRdb's table is partial and in-frame only. The data contain approximately 170,000 clones, around four fifths of them seen just once; the ten biggest clones take up approximately 4%. The data were obtained in a study of blood T cell repertoires in COVID-19. Study context: PBMCs, B-cell-depleted T cells, or T cells were the source of the cDNA or gDNA that made up the material.

Trimming took off 1 base at V and 2 bases at J, with 11 bases between the two ends. There are 15 residues in the CDR3. Germline V gene data show CDR1 as SGHRS and CDR2 as YFSETQ. Participants were aged about 18 to 100 years, lived in under 30 US areas, and enrolled virtually. In assigning cohorts, the study relied on participant-reported clinical history. The chain recombines TRBV5-1 with TRBJ2-3; D call uncertain. The sample comprised PBMCs or T cells enriched from blood (not recorded which). The receptor was derived from a woman between 50 and 59 years old who had recovered from COVID-19. CDR3 in DNA: TGCGCCAGCAGCTTGCATTCGGAGCTCACAGATACGCAGTATTTT. Translated: CASSLHSELTDTQYF.